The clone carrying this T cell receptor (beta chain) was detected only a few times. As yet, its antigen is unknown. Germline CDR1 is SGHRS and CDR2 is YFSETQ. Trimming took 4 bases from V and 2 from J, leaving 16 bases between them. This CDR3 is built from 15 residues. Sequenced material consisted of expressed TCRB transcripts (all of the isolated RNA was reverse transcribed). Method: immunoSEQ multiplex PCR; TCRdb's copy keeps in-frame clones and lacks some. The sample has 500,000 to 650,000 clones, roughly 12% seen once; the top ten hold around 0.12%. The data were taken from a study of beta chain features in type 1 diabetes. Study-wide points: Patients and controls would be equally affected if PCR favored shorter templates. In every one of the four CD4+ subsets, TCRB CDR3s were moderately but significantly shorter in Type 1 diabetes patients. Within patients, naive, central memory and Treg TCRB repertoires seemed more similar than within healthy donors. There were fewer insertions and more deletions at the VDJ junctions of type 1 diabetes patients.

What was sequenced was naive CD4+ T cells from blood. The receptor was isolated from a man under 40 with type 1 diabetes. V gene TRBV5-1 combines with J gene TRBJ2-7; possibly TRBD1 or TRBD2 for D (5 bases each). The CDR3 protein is CASSTPGSGPYEQYF. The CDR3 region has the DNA TGCGCCAGCAGCACGCCGGGGTCGGGACCCTACGAGCAGTACTTC.